These T cell receptor beta chains were read from a single sample in a study of blood T cell repertoires in COVID-19. Generated by immunoSEQ multiplex PCR, the TCRdb table keeps only in-frame clones and is missing some. The sample has 150,000 to 200,000 clones; about nine tenths are singletons. The sample taken for sequencing was peripheral blood. Receptor source: a woman aged 60-75 years with COVID-19, enrolled during active disease. Each CDR3 is given with its conserved first and last residue. D genes are given only for firm matches. Not all rows give a size; the values are once, few, many and, for expanded clones, a class.

CDR3 length	V gene	D gene	J gene	clone size	CDR3 protein	CDR3 DNA
12	TRBV19	.	TRBJ1-1	.	CASRNWNTEAFF	TGTGCCAGTAGGAACTGGAACACTGAAGCTTTCTTT
14	TRBV4-3	.	TRBJ1-2	.	CASSPRIGVDGYTF	TGCGCCAGCAGCCCCCGAATAGGGGTGGATGGCTACACCTTC
17	TRBV7-6	TRBD1	TRBJ2-1	once	CASSLATGQGFGNEQFF	TGTGCCAGCAGCTTAGCGACAGGGCAGGGTTTTGGGAATGAGCAGTTCTTC
13	TRBV7-2	.	TRBJ1-1	.	CASSSPPTYEAFF	TGTGCCAGCAGCTCGCCCCCCACTTATGAAGCTTTCTTT
11	TRBV28	.	TRBJ1-1	.	CASSLTAEAFF	TGTGCCAGCAGTTTAACTGCGGAGGCTTTCTTT
15	TRBV7-8	TRBD1	TRBJ1-4	.	CASSLGQGLGEKLFF	TGTGCCAGCAGCTTGGGACAGGGATTAGGGGAAAAACTGTTTTTT
13	TRBV24-1	TRBD1	TRBJ2-7	.	CATSGDSSYEQYF	TGTGCCACCAGTGGGGACAGCTCCTACGAGCAGTACTTC
14	TRBV24-1	.	TRBJ2-5	.	CATSEPSRQETQYF	TGTGCCACCAGTGAGCCAAGTAGACAAGAGACCCAGTACTTC
15	TRBV6-5	TRBD1	TRBJ1-5	once	CASSQILGQGQPQHF	TGTGCCAGCAGTCAAATTCTGGGACAGGGGCAGCCCCAGCATTTT
16	TRBV7-8	.	TRBJ2-3	.	CASSSEQVLDTDTQYF	TGTGCCAGCAGCTCCGAACAGGTTCTGGACACAGATACGCAGTATTTT
15	TRBV6-6	.	TRBJ2-2	.	CASSYSRDNSRELFF	TGTGCCAGCAGTTACTCCCGGGACAATTCGAGGGAGCTGTTTTTT
19	TRBV4-3	TRBD2	TRBJ2-2	.	CASSQDRLAGGLRTGELFF	TGCGCCAGCAGCCAAGATAGGCTAGCGGGAGGGCTCAGAACCGGGGAGCTGTTTTTT
14	TRBV5-1	.	TRBJ2-5	.	CASSQQGSQETQYF	TGCGCCAGCAGCCAACAGGGCTCCCAAGAGACCCAGTACTTC
14	TRBV7-9	TRBD2	TRBJ2-5	.	CASSSSGSPETQYF	TGTGCCAGCAGCTCTAGCGGGAGTCCAGAGACCCAGTACTTC
16	TRBV7-9	.	TRBJ1-1	.	CASSFWGGFGNTEAFF	TGTGCCAGCAGCTTTTGGGGGGGATTTGGGAACACTGAAGCTTTCTTT
19	TRBV6-6	TRBD1	TRBJ1-2	.	CASSQPGLSTGANVYGYTF	TGTGCCAGCAGTCAACCGGGGCTGTCGACAGGGGCCAACGTCTATGGCTACACCTTC
15	TRBV10-1	.	TRBJ1-4	.	CASSESTGPNEKLFF	TGCGCCAGCAGTGAGTCGACAGGCCCTAATGAAAAACTGTTTTTT
15	TRBV5-4	TRBD2	TRBJ2-7	.	CASSPQVREAGEQYF	TGTGCCAGCAGCCCGCAGGTGCGGGAGGCGGGCGAGCAGTACTTC
13	TRBV3-1/TRBV3-2	TRBD2	TRBJ2-1	.	CASSQGRGGSGFF	TGTGCCAGCAGCCAAGGTCGGGGGGGATCAGGGTTCTTC
15	TRBV9	TRBD1	TRBJ1-1	.	CASSVAGTERTEAFF	TGTGCCAGCAGCGTAGCGGGGACAGAGCGAACTGAAGCTTTCTTT
13	TRBV6-2/TRBV6-3	TRBD1	TRBJ2-7	.	CASSKGTAYEQYF	TGTGCCAGCAGCAAAGGGACAGCCTACGAGCAGTACTTC
14	TRBV19	TRBD1	TRBJ1-5	.	CASKLDRGNQPQHF	TGTGCCAGTAAACTGGACAGGGGAAATCAGCCCCAGCATTTT
14	TRBV6-5	.	TRBJ1-1	.	CASSYREGVTEAFF	TGTGCCAGCAGTTACAGGGAGGGGGTCACTGAAGCTTTCTTT
13	TRBV7-2	.	TRBJ2-5	few	CASSRRRGETQYF	TGTGCCAGCAGCCGGAGGAGGGGAGAGACCCAGTACTTC
12	TRBV6-2/TRBV6-3	.	TRBJ1-1	.	CASSPGGTTAFF	TGTGCCAGCAGCCCCGGGGGGACCACGGCTTTCTTT
15	TRBV30	.	TRBJ1-1	.	CAWSIAGLSNTEAFF	TGTGCCTGGAGTATAGCGGGGCTGTCGAACACTGAAGCTTTCTTT
16	TRBV7-8	.	TRBJ2-7	.	CASSLETGRVSYEQYF	TGTGCCAGCAGCTTAGAAACAGGGAGAGTGTCCTACGAGCAGTACTTC
15	TRBV18	.	TRBJ2-5	.	CASSLGQLGIQTQYF	TGTGCCAGCTCATTAGGACAGTTGGGGATACAGACCCAGTACTTC
17	TRBV6-2/TRBV6-3	.	TRBJ2-2	.	CASSSHTGRRNTGELFF	TGTGCCAGCAGTTCGCATACGGGTCGAAGAAACACCGGGGAGCTGTTTTTT
15	TRBV7-2	TRBD2	TRBJ2-7	.	CASSPPSGRRGEQYF	TGTGCCAGCAGCCCACCTAGCGGTCGACGGGGGGAGCAGTACTTC
11	TRBV19	.	TRBJ1-2	.	CASSFQYGYTF	TGTGCCAGTAGTTTCCAGTATGGCTACACCTTC
13	TRBV12-3/TRBV12-4	.	TRBJ2-7	.	CASSPTETYEQYF	TGTGCCAGCAGTCCCACGGAGACCTACGAGCAGTACTTC
13	TRBV14	TRBD1	TRBJ2-7	.	CASSEGARYEQYF	TGTGCCAGCAGCGAGGGGGCGCGGTACGAGCAGTACTTC
14	TRBV6-1	.	TRBJ1-2	.	CASSEANRGYGYTF	TGTGCCAGCAGTGAAGCGAACCGAGGCTATGGCTACACCTTC
13	TRBV7-6	.	TRBJ2-7	.	CASSSDMTYEQYF	TGTGCCAGCAGCTCGGACATGACCTACGAGCAGTACTTC
16	TRBV7-2	.	TRBJ1-3	once	CASSPRKTGFRTTIYF	TGTGCCAGCAGCCCGCGAAAAACAGGGTTCCGTACCACCATATATTTT
14	TRBV2	TRBD1	TRBJ1-1	.	CASSRDRVHTEAFF	TGTGCCAGCAGTCGGGACAGGGTGCACACTGAAGCTTTCTTT
18	TRBV4-3	TRBD1	TRBJ1-1	few	CASSQFETGGVMNTEAFF	TGCGCCAGCAGCCAATTTGAGACAGGGGGGGTCATGAACACTGAAGCTTTCTTT
14	TRBV6-4	TRBD1	TRBJ2-2	.	CASSPDRVTGELFF	TGTGCCAGCAGCCCCGACAGGGTCACCGGGGAGCTGTTTTTT
14	TRBV6-6	TRBD2	TRBJ2-1	.	CASRGLAGVDEQFF	TGTGCCAGCAGGGGACTAGCGGGAGTAGATGAGCAGTTCTTC
17	TRBV27	.	TRBJ2-2	.	CASSLSGLAYNTGELFF	TGTGCCAGCAGTTTATCTGGGCTAGCGTATAACACCGGGGAGCTGTTTTTT
14	TRBV30	.	TRBJ1-6	.	CAWTASSYNSPLHF	TGTGCCTGGACAGCGAGCTCCTATAATTCACCCCTCCACTTT
13	TRBV7-9	.	TRBJ1-1	.	CASSLSRNTEAFF	TGTGCCAGCAGCTTAAGCCGGAACACTGAAGCTTTCTTT
15	TRBV29-1	.	TRBJ2-6	.	CSVRDTVSGANVLTF	TGCAGCGTCCGGGACACCGTCTCTGGGGCCAACGTCCTGACTTTC
13	TRBV4-3	TRBD1	TRBJ2-5	.	CASSRDSQETQYF	TGCGCCAGCAGTCGGGACAGTCAAGAGACCCAGTACTTC
14	TRBV3-1/TRBV3-2	TRBD2	TRBJ2-1	.	CASSRLAGEGEQFF	TGTGCCAGCAGTCGACTAGCGGGAGAGGGGGAGCAGTTCTTC
15	TRBV6-6	.	TRBJ1-4	.	CASSYGGPTNEKLFF	TGTGCCAGCAGTTATGGTGGCCCAACTAATGAAAAACTGTTTTTT
18	TRBV11-3	TRBD2	TRBJ2-2	.	CASSSRPLAGGSTGELFF	TGTGCCAGCAGCAGCAGACCCCTAGCGGGAGGTTCCACCGGGGAGCTGTTTTTT
19	TRBV7-3	TRBD2	TRBJ2-5	.	CASSLRGGGLAGYKETQYF	TGTGCCAGCAGCTTACGAGGCGGGGGTCTAGCGGGTTATAAAGAGACCCAGTACTTC
13	TRBV18	.	TRBJ1-2	.	CASSPGRDSGYTF	TGTGCCAGCTCACCGGGCAGGGATAGTGGCTACACCTTC